This is a list of T cell receptor beta chains from one sample in a study of blood T cell repertoires in COVID-19. Assay: immunoSEQ multiplex PCR; the TCRdb copy retains only in-frame clones and omits some. This sample has 200,000 to 250,000 clones; under 90% occur once, and the top ten carry 3.6%. Sequencing input: PBMCs or T cells enriched from blood (not recorded which). Every receptor here comes from a woman aged 40 to 55 who had been exposed to COVID-19. Both conserved end residues are part of each CDR3. The order of the fields is V gene, CDR3 protein.

TRBV7-7 CASSSSFSSRSVGAGELFF
TRBV6-5 CASTRTVSGNTIYF
TRBV6-2/TRBV6-3 CASSLQVHSGANVLTF
TRBV2 CASSTGRYNEQFF
TRBV24-1 CATTHDRHTRQETQYF
TRBV9 CASSVALAAGGPGDTQYF
TRBV9 CASSVGPSGGLGDEQFF
TRBV19 CASTGTSTPQHF
TRBV3-1/TRBV3-2 CASSARSKGGVTEAFF
TRBV6-1 CASSETQGALSSYEQYF
TRBV7-9 CASSPSRAAGNTEAFF
TRBV6-5 CASRTGRTEAFF
TRBV28 CASLGLAGSGSYNEQFF
TRBV19 CASSTGQGATEAFF
TRBV12-3/TRBV12-4 CASSLAATEAFF
TRBV7-9 CASRASSETQYF
TRBV20-1 CSASAANYGYTF
TRBV12-3/TRBV12-4 CASSYTTGNGYTF
TRBV2 CASRKGASGANVLTF
TRBV13 CASSLVRALAGRSYEQYF
TRBV7-2 CASSRQGGGVEQFF
TRBV30 CACAQRGSYNSPLHF
TRBV6-5 CASSYYRDSSF
TRBV10-1 CARKDVGRETNEKLFF
TRBV9 CASSDAGTGELFF
TRBV4-1 CASRPGTSADTQYF
TRBV20-1 CSASRQGGTEAFF
TRBV4-1 CASRRQGPSSYNSPLHF
TRBV30 CAWSTGSGEKLFF
TRBV7-2 CASSWTETGELFF
TRBV29-1 CSVSTSGQETQYF
TRBV4-1 CASSQGMGPYEQYF
TRBV6-4 CASSKTSSSYNEQFF
TRBV9 CASSQDDRGLGAFF
TRBV9 CASSAETGTRNTEAFF
TRBV6-2/TRBV6-3 CASSYSMLGQGNQAQYF
TRBV5-1 CASSPSGVGGTEAFF
TRBV7-2 CASSFMGPREKLFF
TRBV5-1 CASSSLPGTGGEKLFF
TRBV18 CASSAGGETTEAFF
TRBV5-1 CASSQDRRNTEAFF
TRBV6-5 CATLPLSYNSPLHF
TRBV3-1/TRBV3-2 CASSQDRAKQGLGYGYTF
TRBV29-1 CSGSDSYENYGYTF